The clone carrying this T cell receptor (beta chain) was seen many times. Its specificity is unknown. A TCRbeta library incorporating unique molecular identifiers was prepared. TCRdb redid the calling of the PCR reads with MiXCR, one entry per CDR3 protein. Of around 500,000 distinct CDR3 sequences listed, 23% are singletons. CDR3 length: 15 residues. Trimming removed 0 bases from V and 5 bases from J; junction bases left unmatched: 8. Germline CDR1 is DFQATT and CDR2 is SNEGSKA (reference sequence). The data belong to a study of T-cell reconstitution after alpha-beta-depleted transplantation in children. Study observations and caveats: T-cell counts and diversity were attributed mostly to newly produced T cells one year after transplant. Where some patients showed high TCRbeta diversity at day 60, it came from recipient T cells and thymic progenitors that had survived.

Specimen: PBMCs, mostly from graft donor cells, collected 360 days after TCRalphabeta/CD19-depleted stem cell transplant. The chain couples TRBV20-1 to TRBJ2-7; 9 bases are shared with TRBD1. The sequence was collected from a boy under three years old who had a stem cell transplant for acute myeloid leukemia, so the T cells may come from the graft donor. The CDR3: CSARDSGQGTDEQYF. The CDR3 DNA reads as TGCAGTGCTAGAGATTCGGGACAGGGTACCGACGAGCAGTACTTC.